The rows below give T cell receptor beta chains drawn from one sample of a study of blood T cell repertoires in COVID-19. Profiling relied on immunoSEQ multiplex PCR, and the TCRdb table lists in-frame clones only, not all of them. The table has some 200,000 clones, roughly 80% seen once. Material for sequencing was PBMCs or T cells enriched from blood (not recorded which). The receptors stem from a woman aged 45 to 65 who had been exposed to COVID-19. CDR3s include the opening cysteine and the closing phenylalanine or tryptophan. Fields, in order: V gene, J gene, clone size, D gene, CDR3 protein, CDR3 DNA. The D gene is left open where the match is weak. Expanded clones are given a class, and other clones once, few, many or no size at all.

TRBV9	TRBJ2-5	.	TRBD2	CASSVSGGAGETQYF	TGTGCCAGCAGCGTAAGCGGGGGGGCGGGAGAGACCCAGTACTTC
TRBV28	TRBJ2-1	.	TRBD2	CASSLSSGGRNEQFF	TGTGCCAGCAGTTTATCTAGCGGGGGGCGTAATGAGCAGTTCTTC
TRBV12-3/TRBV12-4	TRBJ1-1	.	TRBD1	CASSPTRQGRAFF	TGTGCCAGCAGTCCTACCCGACAGGGGCGCGCTTTCTTT
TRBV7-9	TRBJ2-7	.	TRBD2	CASSMGTSGGEVQYF	TGTGCCAGCAGCATGGGGACTAGCGGGGGGGAGGTGCAGTACTTC
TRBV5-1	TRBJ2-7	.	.	CASSPGQRNYEQYF	TGCGCCAGCAGCCCAGGACAGCGAAACTACGAGCAGTACTTC
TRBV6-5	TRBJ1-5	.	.	CASSYSISGGAGPQHF	TGTGCCAGCAGTTACTCGATCTCGGGGGGCGCCGGCCCCCAGCATTTT
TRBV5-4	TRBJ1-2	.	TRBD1	CASSPPGTANYGYTF	TGTGCCAGCAGCCCCCCTGGGACAGCTAACTATGGCTACACCTTC
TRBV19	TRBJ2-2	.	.	CASRRGENTGELFF	TGTGCCAGTCGGCGGGGCGAGAACACCGGGGAGCTGTTTTTT
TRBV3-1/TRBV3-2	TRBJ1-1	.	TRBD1	CASSQETMTGPNTEAFF	TGTGCCAGCAGCCAAGAGACTATGACAGGGCCGAACACTGAAGCTTTCTTT
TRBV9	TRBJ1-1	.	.	CASSGLPSGGTEAFF	TGTGCCAGCAGCGGGCTTCCGTCCGGGGGCACTGAAGCTTTCTTT
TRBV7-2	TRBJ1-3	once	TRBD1	CASSSDRGTIYF	TGTGCCAGCAGCTCGGACAGGGGCACCATATATTTT
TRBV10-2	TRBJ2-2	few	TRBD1	CASRLGQGSAGELFF	TGCGCCAGCAGGCTGGGACAGGGATCAGCCGGGGAGCTGTTTTTT
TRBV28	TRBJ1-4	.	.	CASKGEGHPRREKLFF	TGTGCCAGCAAGGGAGAGGGCCATCCCCGGCGAGAAAAACTGTTTTTT
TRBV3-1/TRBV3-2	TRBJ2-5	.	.	CASSGRPDSQETQYF	TGTGCCAGCAGCGGTAGACCGGACAGCCAAGAGACCCAGTACTTC
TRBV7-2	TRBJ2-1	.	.	CASSPTYTSLSEQFF	TGTGCCAGCAGCCCGACCTATACTAGTTTAAGTGAGCAGTTCTTC
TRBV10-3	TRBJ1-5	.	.	CAISESGGRSNQPQHF	TGTGCCATCAGTGAGTCGGGCGGGAGGAGCAATCAGCCCCAGCATTTT
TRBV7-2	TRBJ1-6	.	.	CASSTTDYGPLHF	TGTGCCAGCAGCACGACAGATTACGGACCCCTCCACTTT